This TCR beta chain was sequenced during a study of blood T cell repertoires in COVID-19. Study summary: Donors in the United States, Italy and Spain gave samples during acute or convalescent COVID-19. PBMCs, B-cell-depleted T cells, or T cells were the source of the cDNA or gDNA that made up the material.

The CDR3 has 14 residues. Between the trimmed V and J ends, which lost 4 bases and 3 bases, there was a span of 8 bases. From germline, CDR1 is SGHNT and CDR2 YYREEE (reference sequence). Produced via immunoSEQ multiplex PCR; TCRdb's table is partial and in-frame only. The sample has about 200,000 clones, approximately 90% seen once. V usage is TRBV5-4 and J usage is TRBJ2-6, with no clear D. The sequenced material came from peripheral blood. The sequence came from a woman in her 50s with COVID-19, enrolled during active disease. The CDR3 DNA is TGTGCCAGCAGCCCGTTAGTTGGGGCCAACGTCCTGACTTTC. Its protein product is CASSPLVGANVLTF.